The 22 T cell receptor beta chains listed next were all sequenced from one sample in a study of cytomegalovirus exposure and HLA in healthy donors. The PCR was carried out with 60 Vbeta primers and 13 Jbeta primers. Here immunoSEQ multiplex PCR was the method, and the copy in TCRdb shows in-frame clones only, minus some. The data contain about 190,000 clones, roughly 80% of them singletons. The sample taken for sequencing was PBMCs. These receptors all stem from a man aged 35 to 55 in good health and CMV-seropositive.

The V and J genes are TRBV15 and TRBJ2-1; 10 bases line up with TRBD1. The CDR3 is 18 residues long. Germline V gives CDR1 LNHNV, CDR2 YYDKDF (reference sequence). V was clipped by 5 bases and J by 7 bases; unmatched bases: 17. The CDR3 bases are TGTGCCACCAGCGGCCCCGTCCGGGACAGGGGAAACCCGAATGAGCAGTTCTTC. It encodes CATSGPVRDRGNPNEQFF.

This clone was detected only once. The chain links TRBV29-1 to TRBJ2-7; 9 nucleotides match TRBD1. The V gene's germline CDR1 is SQVTM and CDR2 ANQGSEA. The CDR3 consists of 12 residues. The ends lost 7 bases at V and 3 bases at J; junction bases unmatched: 4. The CDR3 is CSARDRDYEQYF. The CDR3 nucleotides read TGCAGCGCCCGGGACAGGGACTACGAGCAGTACTTC.

The chain combines TRBV11-1 with TRBJ1-1; D is perhaps TRBD1 (5 bases). This CDR3 has 14 amino acids. CDR1 and CDR2 from the germline V gene are SGHAT and FQDESV (reference sequence). V dropped 0 bases and J dropped 7 bases, with 12 bases sitting between them. The chain's CDR3 is CASSLAPGSGEAFF. The CDR3 nucleotides read TGTGCCAGCAGCTTAGCGCCAGGGTCTGGTGAAGCTTTCTTT.

The chain carries TRBV18 and TRBJ1-5, with D possibly matching TRBD1 (5 bases). Trimming pared 8 bases from V and 0 bases from J, leaving 14 bases between. CDR3 length: 15 residues. CDR1 and CDR2 (germline): KGHSH, LQKENI. CDR3 sequence: CASLSPTVSNQPQHF. Written as DNA, the CDR3 is TGTGCCAGCCTTTCCCCGACAGTTAGCAATCAGCCCCAGCATTTT.

This clone has more than one count but fewer than ten. This rearrangement joins TRBV19 to TRBJ2-6, with D uncertain. Between the trimmed V and J ends, which lost 7 bases and 1 base, there was a span of 8 bases. There are 14 residues in the CDR3. The germline V gene encodes CDR1 LNHDA and CDR2 SQIVND (reference sequence). As DNA, the CDR3 is TGTGCCAGTACCCCGTATTCTGGGGCCAACGTCCTGACTTTC. This codes for CASTPYSGANVLTF.

V gene TRBV27 combines with J gene TRBJ2-3; 14 bases match TRBD2. V shed 3 bases, J shed 2 bases, and the junction held 4 bases outside the gene matches. The CDR3 extends over 17 amino acids. CDR1 MNHEY and CDR2 SMNVEV come from the germline V gene (reference sequence). The CDR3 nucleotides are TGTGCCAGCAGTTTTCGACTAGCGGGGGGGATCACAGATACGCAGTATTTT. Protein: CASSFRLAGGITDTQYF.

The chain links TRBV6-1 to TRBJ1-5; D perhaps matches TRBD1 (6 bases). Per the germline V gene, CDR1 is MNHNS and CDR2 is SASEGT. The CDR3 loop spans 13 amino acids. Deletions cut 6 bases from V and 7 bases from J, with 13 bases between. The CDR3 region is CASSNRVGQPQHF. In DNA, the CDR3 is TGTGCCAGCAGCAACAGGGTCGGGCAGCCCCAGCATTTT.

V and J are TRBV10-1 and TRBJ2-3; 8 bases fit TRBD1. Germline V gene sequence: CDR1 WNHNN, CDR2 SYGVQD (reference sequence). There are 15 residues in the CDR3. The V and J ends lost 5 bases and 2 bases, in that order; junction bases with no gene match: 6. In nucleotides, the CDR3 is TGCGCCAGCAGTTGGGGACAGGCCCTCACAGATACGCAGTATTTT. It yields the protein CASSWGQALTDTQYF.

The V call is TRBV7-2, the J call TRBJ2-2; 13 bases align to TRBD2. Germline V CDR1 and CDR2: SGHTA, FQGNSA. The CDR3 sequence is 19 residues long. The J segment lost 5 bases and the V segment lost 5 bases, leaving 14 bases of the junction unmatched. The CDR3 is CASSQIGRKGLAGTGELFF. The CDR3 DNA is TGTGCCAGCAGCCAGATCGGGCGAAAGGGACTAGCGGGGACCGGGGAGCTGTTTTTT.

The rearrangement joins TRBV6-6 to TRBJ1-2; no reliable D call. The V end lost 2 bases, the J end lost 3 bases, and 7 bases lay between the germline ends. Germline CDR1 is MNHNY and CDR2 is SVGAGI (reference sequence). The CDR3 runs 13 residues. For the CDR3, the DNA is TGTGCCAGCAGTTACGACAATGACTATGGCTACACCTTC. Encoded protein: CASSYDNDYGYTF.

J is TRBJ2-5 and V is TRBV9, with TRBD1 matching over 9 bases. Germline assignment: CDR1 SGDLS and CDR2 YYNGEE. CDR3 length: 15 residues. The V segment lost 4 bases and the J segment 3 bases; nucleotides outside the gene matches: 7. The CDR3, as DNA: TGTGCCAGCAGCCGTCCGGGACAGGGTGAAGAGACCCAGTACTTC. As protein: CASSRPGQGEETQYF. Full variable domain (outside the CDR3, taken from reference TRBV9 and TRBJ2-5): DSGVTQTPKHLITATGQRVTLRCSPRSGDLSVYWYQQSLDQGLQFLIQYYNGEERAKGNILERFSAQQFPDLHSELNLSSLELGDSALYFCASSRPGQGEETQYFGPGTRLLVL.

This sequence joins TRBV7-9 and TRBJ1-2, with 7 bases aligning to TRBD1. The CDR3 has 14 amino acids. V shed 3 bases and J 5 bases; nucleotides not matched to a gene: 6. Germline CDR1 SEHNR, CDR2 FQNEAQ (reference sequence). The CDR3 DNA reads as TGTGCCAGCAGCTTCGGGGACAGTTCTTATGGCTACACCTTC. Residues: CASSFGDSSYGYTF.

Turning to this clone: A read error may account for a junction end that differs from germline. The CDR3 bases are TGTTCCAGCAGCCCTCGACAGGGGGCGACCGGGGAGCTGTTTTTT. The encoded protein is CSSSPRQGATGELFF. V is TRBV7-9 and J is TRBJ2-2, with 10 bases fitting TRBD1. The CDR3 is made up of 15 amino acids. Germline-derived CDR1 and CDR2 are SEHNR and FQNEAQ (reference sequence).

This chain links TRBV7-2 with TRBJ1-1; tentative D call: TRBD1 (6 bases). Germline CDR1 reads SGHTA; CDR2 reads FQGNSA. This CDR3 is built from 14 residues. V was shortened by 5 bases and J by 1 base, with 11 bases between the two germline ends. The CDR3 DNA reads TGTGCCAGCAGCGGGAGGGGACAGAACACTGAAGCTTTCTTT. Amino acid sequence: CASSGRGQNTEAFF.

The J gene is TRBJ2-6, the V gene TRBV6-5; the match to TRBD1 covers 8 bases. The V and J ends lost 2 bases and 4 bases, in that order; junction bases with no gene match: 4. CDR3 length equals 16 residues. Germline loops: CDR1 MNHEY, CDR2 SVGAGI. CDR3 coding DNA: TGTGCCAGCAGTTACCTGCAGGGGGCAGGGGCCAACGTCCTGACTTTC. Its translation is CASSYLQGAGANVLTF.

This chain's CDR3 is CASRVSSYEQYF. The CDR3, as DNA: TGTGCCAGCCGGGTAAGCTCCTACGAGCAGTACTTC. The chain carries TRBV2 and TRBJ2-7; no definite D call. The V gene lost 8 bases and the J gene lost 0 bases, with 8 bases spanning the gap. The length of the CDR3 is 12 residues. Germline values: CDR1 SNHLY, CDR2 FYNNEI. The entire variable domain, with the rest obtained from reference TRBV2 and TRBJ2-7, is as follows: EPEVTQTPSHQVTQMGQEVILRCVPISNHLYFYWYRQILGQKVEFLVSFYNNEISEKSEIFDDQFSVERPDGSNFTLKIRSTKLEDSAMYFCASRVSSYEQYFGPGTRLTVT.

A remark on this clone: At the DNA level, this CDR3 is encoded by other sequences in the same sample as well. The gene calls are TRBV30 and TRBJ1-2; D gene unclear. The germline gives CDR1 GTSNPN, CDR2 SVGIG (reference sequence). The CDR3 has 15 amino acids. V was cut by 0 bases and J by 2 bases, with 13 bases left in between. The CDR3 bases are TGTGCCTGGAGTGTAAACGTGGGCCCGAACTATGGCTACACCTTC. It is translated as CAWSVNVGPNYGYTF.

The V call is TRBV7-9, the J call TRBJ2-1; TRBD2 matches 8 bases. Germline V CDR1 and CDR2: SEHNR, FQNEAQ (reference sequence). The CDR3 consists of 15 residues. The trim removed 7 bases at V and 7 bases at J, leaving 12 bases unmatched. CDR3: CASTIGTSVLNEQFF. The CDR3 region has the DNA TGTGCCAGCACGATCGGGACTAGTGTTCTTAATGAGCAGTTCTTC. The full variable domain, completed using reference TRBV7-9 and TRBJ2-1, is DTGVSQNPRHKITKRGQNVTFRCDPISEHNRLYWYRQTLGQGPEFLTYFQNEAQLEKSRLLSDRFSAERPKGSFSTLEIQRTEQGDSAMYLCASTIGTSVLNEQFFGPGTRLTVL.

The chain couples TRBV27 to TRBJ2-7, with 9 bases that match TRBD1. V dropped 2 bases and J dropped 5; count of bases not matched to a gene: 4. The CDR3 is 14 amino acids. Looked up from germline, CDR1 is MNHEY and CDR2 is SMNVEV (reference sequence). CDR3 DNA sequence: TGTGCCAGCAGTTTAGACAGGGGGAACCACGAGCAGTACTTC. Encoded protein: CASSLDRGNHEQYF.

This chain links TRBV7-9 with TRBJ2-7, with a tentative D call TRBD1 (5 bases). The V gene lost 4 bases and the J gene lost 5 bases, with 18 bases spanning the gap. Germline V gives CDR1 SEHNR, CDR2 FQNEAQ (reference sequence). The CDR3 extends over 15 amino acids. The CDR3 bases are TGTGCCAGCAGCTGGGGCGTTGGGTCGGTCAACGAGCAGTACTTC. Amino acids: CASSWGVGSVNEQYF. Full variable domain (remainder filled in from reference TRBV7-9 and TRBJ2-7): DTGVSQNPRHKITKRGQNVTFRCDPISEHNRLYWYRQTLGQGPEFLTYFQNEAQLEKSRLLSDRFSAERPKGSFSTLEIQRTEQGDSAMYLCASSWGVGSVNEQYFGPGTRLTVT.

The chain has TRBV7-2 and TRBJ2-7; D ambiguous. The CDR3 is 12 residues long. Germline V CDR1 and CDR2: SGHTA, FQGNSA. Deletions cut 5 bases from V and 6 bases from J, with 11 bases between. Here the CDR3 DNA reads TGTGCCAGCAGCACAGCCCTCGGCGAGCAGTACTTC. It specifies CASSTALGEQYF.

A few counts support this clone. The CDR3 DNA reads as TGCGCCAGCAGGCCCGGACAGGGGAATTCTGGGGCCAACGTCCTGACTTTC. This translates into CASRPGQGNSGANVLTF. This sequence joins TRBV10-2 and TRBJ2-6, with 9 bases matching TRBD1. Germline CDR1 WSHSY, CDR2 SAAADI. The trim removed 6 bases at V and 1 base at J, leaving 7 bases unmatched. The CDR3 is 17 residues long.